Listed below are T cell receptor beta chains from one sample, sequenced in a study of blood T cell repertoires in COVID-19. Repertoires were generated with immunoSEQ multiplex PCR, while TCRdb's copy carries only in-frame clones and drops some. The sample contains some 150,000 clones, 80% of which appear only once. The specimen sequenced was peripheral blood. These receptor sequences come from a man between 60 and 75 years old with acute or convalescent COVID-19. The CDR3 runs from the conserved cysteine through the conserved F or W. A D gene is named only where the DNA matches it firmly. The size entry is marked missing in some rows and otherwise reads once, few, many or a size class.

D: TRBD1; length: 14; size: NA; V: TRBV29-1; J: TRBJ1-1; CDR3: CSVATGGLGTEAFF; DNA: TGCAGCGTTGCGACAGGGGGCCTGGGCACTGAAGCTTTCTTT
D: TRBD1; length: 15; size: NA; V: TRBV28; J: TRBJ1-4; CDR3: CASRASGTGNEKLFF; DNA: TGTGCCAGCAGAGCCTCCGGGACAGGGAATGAAAAACTGTTTTTT
D: NA; length: 14; size: NA; V: TRBV5-5; J: TRBJ1-3; CDR3: CASSLVGRGDTIYF; DNA: TGTGCCAGCAGCTTGGTTGGCCGCGGGGACACCATATATTTT
D: TRBD1; length: 18; size: NA; V: TRBV19; J: TRBJ2-6; CDR3: CASSTVGTGGSGANVLTF; DNA: TGTGCCAGTAGTACCGTTGGGACAGGGGGCTCTGGGGCCAACGTCCTGACTTTC
D: TRBD1; length: 15; size: NA; V: TRBV6-5; J: TRBJ1-5; CDR3: CASSWDRKGNQPQHF; DNA: TGTGCCAGCAGTTGGGACAGGAAAGGGAATCAGCCCCAGCATTTT
D: NA; length: 12; size: many; V: TRBV3-1/TRBV3-2; J: TRBJ2-7; CDR3: CASSAQTHEQYF; DNA: TGTGCCAGCAGCGCACAAACCCACGAGCAGTACTTC
D: NA; length: 14; size: few; V: TRBV18; J: TRBJ1-1; CDR3: CASSRQAPNTEAFF; DNA: TGTGCCAGCTCACGACAGGCCCCCAACACTGAAGCTTTCTTT
D: NA; length: 13; size: few; V: TRBV7-2; J: TRBJ1-2; CDR3: CASSNTGPYGYTF; DNA: TGTGCCAGCAGCAATACAGGACCCTATGGCTACACCTTC
D: TRBD2; length: 16; size: NA; V: TRBV3-1/TRBV3-2; J: TRBJ2-2; CDR3: CASSLTSGRNTGELFF; DNA: TGTGCCAGCAGCCTAACTAGCGGGCGTAACACCGGGGAGCTGTTTTTT
D: TRBD2; length: 18; size: once; V: TRBV5-1; J: TRBJ2-3; CDR3: CASSLGSRRGASWDTQYF; DNA: TGCGCCAGCAGCTTGGGGTCCAGGCGGGGGGCTTCATGGGATACGCAGTATTTT
D: TRBD1; length: 15; size: NA; V: TRBV6-5; J: TRBJ1-2; CDR3: CASSYEQGAGYGYTF; DNA: TGTGCCAGCAGTTACGAACAGGGGGCGGGCTATGGCTACACCTTC
D: NA; length: 10; size: NA; V: TRBV19; J: TRBJ2-7; CDR3: CASTIGEQYF; DNA: TGTGCCAGTACCATCGGCGAGCAGTACTTC
D: TRBD1; length: 14; size: once; V: TRBV6-5; J: TRBJ2-7; CDR3: CASSGTGEFYEQYF; DNA: TGTGCCAGCAGCGGGACAGGGGAGTTCTACGAGCAGTACTTC
D: NA; length: 14; size: NA; V: TRBV29-1; J: TRBJ1-2; CDR3: CSVEFMRGGYGYTF; DNA: TGCAGCGTTGAATTCATGAGGGGAGGGTATGGCTACACCTTC
D: NA; length: 15; size: NA; V: TRBV27; J: TRBJ1-6; CDR3: CASRNESPYNSPLHF; DNA: TGTGCCAGCAGGAACGAGAGTCCTTATAATTCACCCCTCCACTTT
D: NA; length: 14; size: NA; V: TRBV5-6; J: TRBJ2-7; CDR3: CASSIPSGTYEQYF; DNA: TGTGCCAGCAGCATACCATCCGGGACTTACGAGCAGTACTTC
D: NA; length: 12; size: NA; V: TRBV9; J: TRBJ2-1; CDR3: CASSVQGNEQFF; DNA: TGTGCCAGCAGCGTACAGGGAAATGAGCAGTTCTTC
D: TRBD1; length: 16; size: NA; V: TRBV18; J: TRBJ1-5; CDR3: CASSPGQGTGPQPQHF; DNA: TGTGCCAGCTCACCAGGACAGGGAACAGGGCCTCAGCCCCAGCATTTT
D: TRBD1; length: 15; size: few; V: TRBV7-7; J: TRBJ2-7; CDR3: CASSLGQDSSYEQYF; DNA: TGTGCTAGCAGCTTAGGACAGGATAGCTCCTACGAGCAGTACTTC
D: NA; length: 14; size: NA; V: TRBV6-5; J: TRBJ2-7; CDR3: CASSAGYVSGEQYF; DNA: TGTGCCAGCAGCGCAGGGTATGTGTCGGGCGAGCAGTACTTC
D: TRBD1; length: 15; size: NA; V: TRBV2; J: TRBJ2-4; CDR3: CASNEQGATKNIQYF; DNA: TGTGCCAGCAACGAACAGGGGGCTACCAAAAACATTCAGTACTTC
D: NA; length: 13; size: NA; V: TRBV5-6; J: TRBJ2-3; CDR3: CASSLAGVDTQYF; DNA: TGTGCCAGCAGCTTGGCTGGAGTAGATACGCAGTATTTT
D: TRBD2; length: 18; size: NA; V: TRBV6-2/TRBV6-3; J: TRBJ2-3; CDR3: CASSYVTSGRDSTDTQYF; DNA: TGTGCCAGCAGTTACGTGACTAGCGGGAGGGATTCCACAGATACGCAGTATTTT
D: TRBD1; length: 14; size: once; V: TRBV6-5; J: TRBJ2-1; CDR3: CASSSWTGYNEQFF; DNA: TGTGCCAGCAGTTCTTGGACAGGCTACAATGAGCAGTTCTTC
D: NA; length: 11; size: NA; V: TRBV2; J: TRBJ2-1; CDR3: CASSLASEQFF; DNA: TGTGCCAGCAGTTTAGCGAGTGAGCAGTTCTTC
D: TRBD2; length: 14; size: once; V: TRBV20-1; J: TRBJ2-7; CDR3: CSASSSGSSYEQYF; DNA: TGCAGTGCTAGTTCCAGCGGGAGCTCCTACGAGCAGTACTTC
D: TRBD1; length: 11; size: NA; V: TRBV29-1; J: TRBJ1-2; CDR3: CSGQGASGYTF; DNA: TGCAGCGGGCAGGGGGCGTCGGGCTACACCTTC
D: TRBD2; length: 15; size: few; V: TRBV5-1; J: TRBJ2-7; CDR3: CASSRTSGSSYEQYF; DNA: TGCGCCAGCAGTAGGACTAGCGGGAGCTCCTACGAGCAGTACTTC
D: NA; length: 14; size: NA; V: TRBV7-2; J: TRBJ1-1; CDR3: CASSPGGHIAEAFF; DNA: TGTGCCAGCAGCCCCGGGGGGCATATCGCTGAAGCTTTCTTT
D: NA; length: 16; size: NA; V: TRBV10-2; J: TRBJ1-1; CDR3: CASSKLLQGSNTEAFF; DNA: TGCGCCAGCAGCAAACTGCTCCAGGGGAGCAACACTGAAGCTTTCTTT
D: NA; length: 14; size: NA; V: TRBV24-1; J: TRBJ2-2; CDR3: CATSDPPPGGELFF; DNA: TGTGCCACCAGTGACCCGCCGCCGGGCGGGGAGCTGTTTTTT
D: TRBD1; length: 13; size: NA; V: TRBV7-9; J: TRBJ2-2; CDR3: CASSYRGSGELFF; DNA: TGTGCCAGCAGTTACAGGGGATCCGGGGAGCTGTTTTTT
D: TRBD2; length: 19; size: NA; V: TRBV6-2/TRBV6-3; J: TRBJ2-1; CDR3: CASSYSIGLAGGPPDEQFF; DNA: TGTGCCAGCAGTTACTCGATCGGGCTAGCGGGGGGGCCTCCCGATGAGCAGTTCTTC
D: TRBD2; length: 17; size: NA; V: TRBV24-1; J: TRBJ2-5; CDR3: CATSGRTSGRAEETQYF; DNA: TGTGCCACCAGTGGTAGGACTAGCGGGAGGGCCGAAGAGACCCAGTACTTC
D: TRBD2; length: 18; size: NA; V: TRBV4-3; J: TRBJ2-4; CDR3: CASSHGLAGVGGKNIQYF; DNA: TGCGCCAGCAGCCACGGACTAGCGGGAGTCGGGGGCAAAAACATTCAGTACTTC
D: TRBD1; length: 15; size: NA; V: TRBV6-6; J: TRBJ2-1; CDR3: CASSPGTGFRNEQFF; DNA: TGTGCCAGCAGCCCCGGGACAGGGTTTAGGAATGAGCAGTTCTTC
D: TRBD2; length: 15; size: NA; V: TRBV7-2; J: TRBJ2-7; CDR3: CASSPSGGSSYEQYF; DNA: TGTGCCAGCAGCCCTAGCGGGGGAAGCTCCTACGAGCAGTACTTC
D: NA; length: 14; size: NA; V: TRBV19; J: TRBJ2-5; CDR3: CASSITQGQETQYF; DNA: TGTGCCAGTAGTATAACCCAGGGCCAAGAGACCCAGTACTTC
D: TRBD1; length: 13; size: NA; V: TRBV20-1; J: TRBJ2-4; CDR3: CSASGDSQGIQYF; DNA: TGCAGTGCTAGTGGGGACAGTCAGGGTATTCAGTACTTC
D: NA; length: 14; size: NA; V: TRBV29-1; J: TRBJ2-3; CDR3: CSVDGLISTDTQYF; DNA: TGCAGCGTTGATGGACTAATTAGCACAGATACGCAGTATTTT
D: NA; length: 14; size: NA; V: TRBV28; J: TRBJ1-6; CDR3: CASGSWAENSPLHF; DNA: TGTGCCAGCGGCTCCTGGGCCGAGAATTCACCCCTCCACTTT
D: NA; length: 14; size: NA; V: TRBV3-1/TRBV3-2; J: TRBJ1-2; CDR3: CASSQDPGGDGYTF; DNA: TGTGCCAGCAGCCAAGATCCCGGCGGCGATGGCTACACCTTC
D: NA; length: 16; size: NA; V: TRBV5-4; J: TRBJ2-5; CDR3: CASSSRLQGLQETQYF; DNA: TGTGCCAGCAGTTCTCGATTACAGGGTTTGCAAGAGACCCAGTACTTC
D: TRBD1; length: 16; size: once; V: TRBV18; J: TRBJ2-7; CDR3: CASSTNHWDREREQYF; DNA: TGTGCCAGCTCAACCAACCACTGGGACAGGGAAAGGGAGCAGTACTTC
D: NA; length: 15; size: few; V: TRBV5-1; J: TRBJ2-1; CDR3: CASSIGHSSYNEQFF; DNA: TGCGCCAGCAGCATAGGACATAGCTCCTACAATGAGCAGTTCTTC
D: NA; length: 13; size: NA; V: TRBV12-3/TRBV12-4; J: TRBJ2-7; CDR3: CASARGVRGEQYF; DNA: TGTGCCAGCGCCCGGGGTGTGCGGGGTGAGCAGTACTTC
D: TRBD2; length: 15; size: NA; V: TRBV6-5; J: TRBJ2-5; CDR3: CASSRGLAQRETQYF; DNA: TGTGCCAGCAGTCGGGGACTAGCTCAACGGGAGACCCAGTACTTC
D: TRBD1; length: 15; size: NA; V: TRBV6-5; J: TRBJ2-7; CDR3: CASSQTTGFSYEQYF; DNA: TGTGCCAGCAGCCAAACGACAGGGTTCTCCTACGAGCAGTACTTC
D: NA; length: 15; size: NA; V: TRBV9; J: TRBJ2-3; CDR3: CASSVDWGGVGTQYF; DNA: TGTGCCAGCAGCGTAGATTGGGGCGGGGTGGGTACGCAGTATTTT
D: NA; length: 14; size: once; V: TRBV4-2; J: TRBJ1-4; CDR3: CASSQDARGEKLFF; DNA: TGTGCCAGCAGCCAAGATGCCCGGGGTGAAAAACTGTTTTTT
D: NA; length: 12; size: NA; V: TRBV25-1; J: TRBJ1-2; CDR3: CASSRLNYGYTF; DNA: TGTGCCAGCAGCAGGCTTAACTATGGCTACACCTTC
D: TRBD1; length: 14; size: NA; V: TRBV2; J: TRBJ2-3; CDR3: CASSSGTGRDTQYF; DNA: TGTGCCAGCAGTTCCGGGACAGGGAGAGATACGCAGTATTTT
D: TRBD1; length: 13; size: NA; V: TRBV25-1; J: TRBJ1-2; CDR3: CASNVGQGGGYTF; DNA: TGTGCCAGCAACGTTGGACAGGGAGGAGGCTACACCTTC
D: NA; length: 11; size: NA; V: TRBV3-1/TRBV3-2; J: TRBJ2-2; CDR3: CASSQGPVLFF; DNA: TGTGCCAGCAGCCAAGGCCCGGTGCTGTTTTTT
D: TRBD1; length: 14; size: NA; V: TRBV29-1; J: TRBJ1-2; CDR3: CSVDTGQGLRGYTF; DNA: TGCAGCGTTGACACGGGACAGGGATTGAGAGGCTACACCTTC